Each of the 3 T cell receptor beta chains below was sequenced from the same sample in a study of blood T cell repertoires in COVID-19. The repertoire was sequenced with immunoSEQ multiplex PCR; TCRdb's copy has only in-frame clones and lacks some. Here the sample spans 300,000 or so clones, roughly 84% being singletons. The sample taken for sequencing was peripheral blood. Receptors were obtained from a man aged 50-60 years with active or convalescent COVID-19.

The chain employs TRBV27 and TRBJ1-1, with 8 nucleotides matching TRBD1. From germline, CDR1 is MNHEY and CDR2 SMNVEV (reference sequence). V dropped 5 bases and J dropped 4; count of bases not matched to a gene: 12. The CDR3 totals 16 residues. The CDR3 spells CASSRRGPPVGTEAFF. CDR3 DNA: TGTGCCAGCAGTCGCAGGGGGCCTCCAGTAGGCACTGAAGCTTTCTTT.

The rearrangement joins TRBV6-6 to TRBJ1-4; 9 nucleotides align to TRBD1. The CDR3 totals 17 residues. Germline trimming cut 5 bases from V and 8 bases from J; bases unmatched to any gene: 15. Germline CDR1 is MNHNY and CDR2 is SVGAGI (reference sequence). The DNA of the CDR3 is TGTGCCAGCAGTCGGGACAGGGTCTCCCTTCTTCGGGAAAAACTGTTTTTT. It specifies CASSRDRVSLLREKLFF.

The J gene is TRBJ2-5, the V gene TRBV2, with 8 bases matching TRBD1. CDR3 length: 15 residues. Germline assignment: CDR1 SNHLY and CDR2 FYNNEI. V was pared by 3 bases and J by 1 base, with 4 bases of the junction left unmatched. The CDR3 sequence is CASSESQGAQETQYF. CDR3 DNA sequence: TGTGCCAGCAGTGAGAGCCAGGGGGCCCAAGAGACCCAGTACTTC.